A selection of T cell receptor beta chains follows, all from one sample in a study of monozygotic twins with cystic fibrosis. Data came from immunoSEQ multiplex PCR; TCRdb stores just in-frame clones and leaves some out. The sample has some 22,000 clones; less than 98% are singletons. Sequenced input: blood. These receptor sequences come from a girl aged 5-17 years with cystic fibrosis. The CDR3 runs from the conserved cysteine through the conserved F or W. Fields, in order: V gene, J gene, clone size, D gene, CDR3 DNA, CDR3 protein. The D gene is left open where the match is weak. Size tells how often a clone was seen (once, few, many) or the class of an expanded clone, and some rows leave it out.

TRBV19,TRBJ1-5,.,TRBD1,TGTGCCAGTAGTAACGACAGGGACAATCAGCCCCAGCATTTT,CASSNDRDNQPQHF
TRBV14,TRBJ1-1,.,.,TGTGCCAGCAGCCAAGTGGGGGACACTGAAGCTTTCTTT,CASSQVGDTEAFF
TRBV7-2,TRBJ2-3,.,.,TGTGCCAGCAGCTTAGACGGCCATGATACGCAGTATTTT,CASSLDGHDTQYF
TRBV11-2,TRBJ2-7,once,.,TGTGCCAGCAGCTCCGTTAGCGGCCGTAGATACTACGAGCAGTACTTC,CASSSVSGRRYYEQYF
TRBV29-1,TRBJ2-3,.,TRBD1,TGCAGCGTTGGCCCGGACAGGGTTGCAGATACGCAGTATTTT,CSVGPDRVADTQYF
TRBV7-9,TRBJ2-7,.,TRBD2,TGTGCCAGCAGTCTCTGGGAGGGATATCTCCACGAGCAGTACTTC,CASSLWEGYLHEQYF
TRBV5-6,TRBJ2-5,once,.,TGTGCCAGCAGCTCTCCCCTAGGGGGAGAGACCCAGTACTTC,CASSSPLGGETQYF
TRBV7-2,TRBJ2-7,.,TRBD1,TGTGCCAGCAGCTTAGGTTCCGGGACAGCGTCCTACGAGCAGTACTTC,CASSLGSGTASYEQYF
TRBV2,TRBJ1-2,.,.,TGTGCCAGCAGTGTCCGACAGACTACTAACTATGGCTACACCTTC,CASSVRQTTNYGYTF
TRBV28,TRBJ2-4,.,TRBD1,TGTGCCAGCACCCTGAGGACAGGCAAACACAAAAACATTCAGTACTTC,CASTLRTGKHKNIQYF
TRBV4-3,TRBJ1-1,.,.,TGCGCCAGCAGCCAAGATTGGGCCCGAAACACTGAAGCTTTCTTT,CASSQDWARNTEAFF
TRBV4-3,TRBJ2-2,.,TRBD1,TGCGCCAGCAGCCAAGACAGGGGGCTCGGCGGGGAGCTGTTTTTT,CASSQDRGLGGELFF
TRBV9,TRBJ1-1,.,.,TGTGCCAGCAGCCCCCACCCATTGGGGGGGTCTGAAGCTTTCTTT,CASSPHPLGGSEAFF
TRBV6-5,TRBJ1-5,once,TRBD1,TGTGCCAGCAGCCGAACAGGGACAGCTAATCAGCCCCAGCATTTT,CASSRTGTANQPQHF
TRBV30,TRBJ2-1,.,.,TGTGCCTGGAGTATGGAAGCTATTTTCCGCAATGAGCAGTTCTTC,CAWSMEAIFRNEQFF
TRBV27,TRBJ2-7,once,.,TGTGCCAGCAGTTTCAAAGCGGACTCCTACGAGCAGTACTTC,CASSFKADSYEQYF
TRBV2,TRBJ1-5,.,.,TGTGCCAGCAGTGATAATGGGGGACAGCCCCAGCATTTT,CASSDNGGQPQHF
TRBV7-2,TRBJ1-5,.,.,TGTGCCAGCAGCTTCCCCGGGACGCCAGGGTATCCCCAGCATTTT,CASSFPGTPGYPQHF
TRBV7-2,TRBJ1-2,.,.,TGTGCCAGCAGCTGGGGGGAGGGGACCTATGGCTACACCTTC,CASSWGEGTYGYTF
TRBV27,TRBJ2-7,.,.,TGTGCCAGCAGTTCCGGGACCGCAAGCCACGAGCAGTACTTC,CASSSGTASHEQYF
TRBV4-1,TRBJ2-5,.,TRBD1,TGCGCCAGCAGCCCCTTCAGCCTGAGGACAGGACCACTAGTAGAGACCCAGTACTTC,CASSPFSLRTGPLVETQYF
TRBV7-9,TRBJ1-4,.,.,TGTGCCAGCAGCGAGGGGTTGGGTCGTGAAAAACTGTTTTTT,CASSEGLGREKLFF
TRBV29-1,TRBJ2-2,.,.,TGCAGCGTCTCCAGTACCGGGGAGCTGTTTTTT,CSVSSTGELFF
TRBV5-1,TRBJ2-1,.,TRBD2,TGCGCCAGCAGCCTGGCACTAGCGGGGGCAGAGCAGTTCTTC,CASSLALAGAEQFF
TRBV20-1,TRBJ2-3,.,.,TGCAGTGCTAGAATCGCAGATACGCAGTATTTT,CSARIADTQYF
TRBV5-1,TRBJ2-5,few,.,TGCGCCAGCAGCTTAAACCAAGAGACCCAGTACTTC,CASSLNQETQYF
TRBV7-2,TRBJ1-5,.,TRBD1,TGTGCCAGCAGCTTCGAGGGGGCAAGGGGGTTTATGGAGCCCCAGCATTTT,CASSFEGARGFMEPQHF
TRBV4-3,TRBJ2-3,.,.,TGCGCCAGCAGCCATGGGGTGGGAATCACAGATACGCAGTATTTT,CASSHGVGITDTQYF
TRBV10-3,TRBJ1-3,.,.,TGTGCCATCAGAGCCGGGACGGACTCTGGAAACACCATATATTTT,CAIRAGTDSGNTIYF
TRBV20-1,TRBJ1-2,.,.,TGCAGTGGGGAGGGATGGGGCTACACCTTC,CSGEGWGYTF
TRBV5-4,TRBJ2-1,once,.,TGTGCCAGCAGCTTTCTACAGGGAGGCTACAATGAGCAGTTCTTC,CASSFLQGGYNEQFF
TRBV6-6,TRBJ1-1,once,.,TGTGCCAGCAGGACATTTGGCGTGAACACTGAAGCTTTCTTT,CASRTFGVNTEAFF
TRBV10-3,TRBJ1-3,.,TRBD1,TGTGCCATCAGTGACGGGGCAGGGGGAAGTTCAGGAAACACCATATATTTT,CAISDGAGGSSGNTIYF
TRBV10-2,TRBJ1-1,once,TRBD1,TGCGCCAGCAGAGGCTGGACAGGGACACTCACTGAAGCTTTCTTT,CASRGWTGTLTEAFF
TRBV7-2,TRBJ1-1,.,.,TGTGCCAGCAGCTACCTACAGGGAAGAACTGAAGCTTTCTTT,CASSYLQGRTEAFF
TRBV6-6,TRBJ2-7,.,.,TGTGCCAGCAGCTACCTAACCTACGAGCAGTACTTC,CASSYLTYEQYF
TRBV29-1,TRBJ2-1,few,TRBD1,TGCAGCGCGGGGACAGCGAGCTCCTACAATGAGCAGTTCTTC,CSAGTASSYNEQFF
TRBV28,TRBJ1-5,once,TRBD1,TGTGCCGGGTCAACAGGGGCCCCTAGAATCATGCCCCAGCATTTT,CAGSTGAPRIMPQHF
TRBV4-3,TRBJ1-2,.,.,TGCGCCAGCAGCCAAGATACAAGGGGGGGCTACACCTTC,CASSQDTRGGYTF